A selection of T cell receptor beta chains follows, all from one sample in a study of shared clonotypes between healthy human individuals. Sequenced by immunoSEQ multiplex PCR; TCRdb stores in-frame clones only, minus some. The sample has around 2.5 million clones, roughly 93% seen once. Specimen: naive CD4+ T cells from PBMCs. These receptors were collected from a young man in good health. Some clones in this sample may be carry-over from other donors' samples. Both conserved end residues are trimmed from each CDR3. The D gene is left open where the match is weak.

>TRBD2|TRBV15
ATSDRLAGATLRETQY
>NA|TRBV19
ASMRADSLHTEAF
>NA|TRBV19
ASSIRGVVMSTEAF
>TRBD2|TRBV5-6
ASSLGRREGSYNEQF
>NA|TRBV30
ALTKGAYGYT
>NA|TRBV28
ASSGNNEQF
>NA|TRBV7-3
ASSPRTALYTQY
>TRBD1|TRBV4-1
ASSQPRTGLNEKLF
>NA|TRBV19
ASSYTMANYGYT
>TRBD1|TRBV5-1
ASSSPGGSLSYEQY
>NA|TRBV11-3
ASSLRPANPGNTEAF
>NA|TRBV15
ATSGGDFNQPQH
>NA|TRBV6-5
AVSGLYNEQF